This T cell receptor (beta chain) came from a study of control samples from healthy donors and cancer patients. J was trimmed by 5 bases and V by 5 bases; bases with no gene match: 12. This CDR3 is built from 16 residues. The V gene's germline CDR1 is SGHRS and CDR2 YFSETQ. TCRdb's copy holds only in-frame clones and misses some; the assay was immunoSEQ multiplex PCR. The sample has approximately 88,000 clones; approximately 90% are singletons. This rearrangement joins TRBV5-1 to TRBJ1-1, with TRBD1 matching over 10 bases. The material sequenced was blood. This TCR came from a woman aged 30 to 39 in good health. CDR3 in amino acids: CASSSGEDRGKTEAFF. In DNA form, the CDR3 reads TGCGCCAGCAGTTCAGGGGAGGACAGGGGGAAAACTGAAGCTTTCTTT.